The 21 T cell receptor beta chains below all came from one sample that was sequenced in a study of regulatory T cells in long-lasting Graves disease. Arm-PCR of CDR3 regions and iRepertoire HTBI primers were used to build TCR beta libraries. TCRdb redid the calling of the multiplex PCR reads with MiXCR, one entry per CDR3 protein. This table holds 520,000 or so distinct CDR3 sequences, approximately 12% found once. Indicated time point: newly diagnosed GD, antithyroid drugs for less than 3 months. PBMCs were the source of the RNA used for TCR sequencing. The sample was also linked to a second study, of T cells in Graves' hyperthyroidism and ophthalmopathy.

The source was peripheral blood mononuclear cells (PBMCs), collected at new diagnosis, from a patient treated with antithyroid drugs. Every receptor here comes from a woman in her 30s with Graves disease.

J is TRBJ2-3 and V is TRBV3-1; 7 nucleotides agree with TRBD2. The germline gives CDR1 LGHDT, CDR2 YNNKEL (reference sequence). The junction had 4 bases not matched to a gene; V was cut back by 4 bases and J by 3 bases. CDR3 length equals 14 residues. The CDR3 loop reads CASSPLAETDTQYF. As DNA, the CDR3 is TGTGCCAGCAGCCCCCTAGCGGAGACAGATACGCAGTATTTT.

J is TRBJ2-1 and V is TRBV5-4, with 14 bases fitting TRBD2. J lost 10 bases, V lost 4 bases, and 7 bases had no gene match. The CDR3 is 15 amino acids. Germline CDR1 SGHNT, CDR2 YYREEE (reference sequence). The chain's CDR3 is CASSTGTSGSDEQFF. CDR3 sequence (DNA): TGTGCCAGCAGCACCGGGACTAGCGGGAGCGACGAGCAGTTCTTC. Supplemented by reference TRBV5-4 and TRBJ2-1, the full variable domain reads ETGVTQSPTHLIKTRGQQVTLRCSSQSGHNTVSWYQQALGQGPQFIFQYYREEENGRGNFPPRFSGLQFPNYSSELNVNALELDDSALYLCASSTGTSGSDEQFFGPGTRLTVL.

This clonotype was counted ten times or more. The chain joins TRBV19 to TRBJ1-5; 8 positions agree with TRBD1. CDR3 length equals 15 residues. CDR1 is LNHDA and CDR2 is SQIVND in the germline V gene (reference sequence). The junction had 7 bases not matched to a gene; V was cut back by 3 bases and J by 6 bases. This CDR3 reads CASSIGAGGGQPQHF. The CDR3 DNA sequence: TGTGCCAGTAGTATCGGGGCAGGGGGCGGTCAGCCCCAGCATTTT.

This clonotype has a count of ten or more. The V and J genes are TRBV19 and TRBJ1-5, with a possible D match to TRBD1 (5 bases). Trimming removed 3 bases at V and 2 bases at J, with 14 bases between. The germline CDR1 and CDR2 sequences are LNHDA and SQIVND (reference sequence). The CDR3 runs to 16 residues. The CDR3 protein is CASSMGGVARNQPQHF. CDR3 bases: TGTGCCAGTAGTATGGGAGGGGTCGCGCGCAATCAGCCCCAGCATTTT.

Ten or more counts support this clonotype. The chain recombines TRBV18 with TRBJ2-7; D is unresolved. The V end was cut by 5 bases, the J end by 2 bases, with 10 bases between. This CDR3 spans 13 amino acids. CDR1 KGHSH and CDR2 LQKENI come from the germline V gene. Here the CDR3 reads CASSYGSTYEQYF. The DNA of the CDR3 is TGTGCCAGCTCATACGGTTCGACCTACGAGCAGTACTTC.

Many counts were recorded for this clonotype. V gene TRBV18 combines with J gene TRBJ2-2, with 7 bases identical to TRBD1. The CDR3 covers 13 residues. Germline loops: CDR1 KGHSH, CDR2 LQKENI. V trimming: 4 bases; J trimming: 6 bases; junction bases outside the gene matches: 2. The CDR3 DNA is TGTGCCAGCTCACAAGGACAGGCCGGGGAGCTGTTTTTT. Translation gives CASSQGQAGELFF. Full variable domain (remainder filled in from reference TRBV18 and TRBJ2-2): NAGVMQNPRHLVRRRGQEARLRCSPMKGHSHVYWYRQLPEEGLKFMVYLQKENIIDESGMPKERFSAEFPKEGPSILRIQQVVRGDSAAYFCASSQGQAGELFFGEGSRLTVL.

At least ten counts were recorded for this clonotype. The chain has TRBV7-9 and TRBJ2-7, with 7 bases that match TRBD2. The CDR3 runs 17 residues. Germline loops: CDR1 SEHNR, CDR2 FQNEAQ (reference sequence). Trimming at V came to 1 base and at J to 4 bases, leaving 13 bases not matched to a gene. The CDR3 is CASSLGPFCGSRYEQYF. For the CDR3, the DNA is TGTGCCAGCAGCTTAGGCCCTTTTTGCGGGAGTAGATACGAGCAGTACTTC.

This clonotype was counted at least ten times. The rearrangement joins TRBV19 to TRBJ1-1; D ambiguous. Germline V gene sequence: CDR1 LNHDA, CDR2 SQIVND (reference sequence). The CDR3 is made up of 15 amino acids. V lost 4 bases to trimming and J lost 3 bases, with 15 bases between them. This CDR3 is CASSKRLRLDTEAFF. The CDR3 nucleotides read TGTGCCAGTAGTAAGAGGTTAAGGTTGGACACTGAAGCTTTCTTT.

Note on this clonotype: A much larger clone differs from this one at a single base, so this may be a read error. Here the CDR3 omits its conserved ending phenylalanine or tryptophan, so a read error is the likely source. The gene calls are TRBV11-3 and TRBJ2-3; D is unclear. The CDR3 has 17 residues. Germline lookup yields CDR1 SGHNT and CDR2 YENEEA. Trimming took 3 bases from V and 0 from J, leaving 16 bases between them. The CDR3 region is CASSLRDWGTSTDTQYI. The CDR3 DNA is TGTGCCAGCAGCTTGCGTGATTGGGGAACTAGCACAGATACGCAGTATATT.

On this clonotype itself: A much larger clone sits a single nucleotide away, making a read error possible. The rearrangement uses TRBV6-5 and TRBJ1-2; the D gene is possibly TRBD1 (5 bases). The germline V gene encodes CDR1 MNHEY and CDR2 SVGAGI. The CDR3 consists of 13 residues. The CDR3 loop is CANSYETVYGYTF. The CDR3 region has the DNA TGTGCCAACAGTTATGAGACAGTTTATGGCTACACCTTC.

Comment on this clonotype: It may be a read error: a sequence one base away is much more abundant. This chain connects TRBV12-3 or TRBV12-4 to TRBJ2-1, with 12 bases that match TRBD1. This CDR3 has 18 residues. DNA for the CDR3: TGTGCCAGCAGTGGGGGGGACAGGGGGCCCAGCTCCTACAATGGGCAGTTCTTC. Translated: CASSGGDRGPSSYNGQFF.

The sample holds many counts of this clonotype. The V and J genes are TRBV5-1 and TRBJ2-1, with TRBD2 as a possible D gene (5 bases). Germline values: CDR1 SGHRS, CDR2 YFSETQ. The length of the CDR3 is 17 residues. The V end lost 2 bases, the J end lost 4 bases, and 19 bases lay between the germline ends. The CDR3 loop is CASSFDPGGRRYNEQFF. CDR3 nucleotide sequence: TGCGCCAGCAGCTTCGATCCGGGCGGGCGGAGGTACAATGAGCAGTTCTTC.

This clonotype was counted only a few times. CDR3: CASSYGGQPLGYTF. CDR3 bases: TGTGCCAGCAGTTATGGGGGACAGCCGCTTGGCTACACCTTC. J is TRBJ1-2 and V is TRBV6-5; 7 bases fit TRBD1. J gave up 7 bases and V 3 bases, and 8 bases lay outside the gene matches. Germline values: CDR1 MNHEY, CDR2 SVGAGI. The CDR3 loop spans 14 amino acids.

In this sample, this clonotype turned up a few times. The rearrangement uses TRBV20-1 and TRBJ2-5; TRBD2 matches 9 bases. Germline CDR1 is DFQATT and CDR2 is SNEGSKA (reference sequence). This CDR3 region has 16 residues. Trimming removed 0 bases from V and 2 bases from J; junction bases left unmatched: 7. CDR3 DNA sequence: TGCAGTGCTAGAGATTTTTGGCGGGAGGGTCAAGAGACCCAGTACTTC. It encodes CSARDFWREGQETQYF.

This clonotype was seen at least ten times. J is TRBJ2-7 and V is TRBV6-5; D uncertain. Germline CDR1 MNHEY, CDR2 SVGAGI. The CDR3 is 12 residues long. V gave up 3 bases and J gave up 3 bases, with 6 bases separating them. CDR3 coding DNA: TGTGCCAGCAGTTATTCCTACTACGAGCAGTACTTC. Translating it yields CASSYSYYEQYF.

Ten or more counts support this clonotype. The V gene is TRBV7-8, the J gene TRBJ2-7; D is uncertain. Germline lookup yields CDR1 SGHVS and CDR2 FQNEAQ. The CDR3 is 13 residues long. V lost 1 base and J lost 3, with 7 bases in between. The CDR3: CASSLGWIYEQYF. The CDR3, as DNA: TGTGCCAGCAGCTTAGGGTGGATCTACGAGCAGTACTTC.

This clonotype was found many times. The chain is built from TRBV9 and TRBJ2-5; the D gene is possibly TRBD1 (6 bases). CDR3 length: 16 amino acids. Germline lookup yields CDR1 SGDLS and CDR2 YYNGEE. V lost 0 bases, J lost 1 base, and 13 bases lay in between. The DNA of the CDR3 is TGTGCCAGCAGCGTAGTACCTGGGGGCGGCCAAGAGACCCAGTACTTC. It encodes CASSVVPGGGQETQYF.

This clonotype was observed many times. The CDR3 nucleotides are TGCGCCAGCAGCCCCCCAATGCCGGGACAGGGGTTTGTCTATGGCTACACCTTC. Its translation: CASSPPMPGQGFVYGYTF. The V call is TRBV5-1, the J call TRBJ1-2, with 10 nucleotides matching TRBD1. This CDR3 region has 18 residues. Germline-derived CDR1 and CDR2 are SGHRS and YFSETQ. V lost 4 bases and J lost 4; bases outside the gene matches: 16.

This clonotype occurred a few times. The J gene is TRBJ2-7, the V gene TRBV5-1, with a possible D match to TRBD2 (5 bases). Trimming took off 4 bases at V and 7 bases at J, with 18 bases between the two ends. CDR3 size: 14 residues. Germline assignment: CDR1 SGHRS and CDR2 YFSETQ. CDR3 region: CASSPSGTDREQYF. The CDR3, as DNA: TGCGCCAGCAGCCCCAGCGGAACTGATAGGGAGCAGTACTTC.

This clonotype was seen a few times. The rearrangement links TRBV4-1 to TRBJ2-1; D uncertain. The CDR3 is made up of 15 amino acids. The germline CDR1 and CDR2 sequences are MGHRA and YSYEKL. V gave up 1 base and J gave up 11 bases, with 18 bases separating them. The CDR3 DNA reads TGCGCCAGCAGCCAAGTGGTAGATCGGGCGGATAAGCAGTTCTTC. This encodes CASSQVVDRADKQFF.

The rearrangement links TRBV3-1 to TRBJ2-7, with TRBD2 matching 9 bases. Germline CDR1 and CDR2: LGHDT and YNNKEL (reference sequence). V lost 0 bases, J lost 4 bases, and 10 bases stayed unmatched. CDR3 length: 17 residues. The CDR3: CASSQDIGAGGRYEQYF. DNA of the CDR3: TGTGCCAGCAGCCAAGATATCGGGGCGGGAGGGCGGTACGAGCAGTACTTC.